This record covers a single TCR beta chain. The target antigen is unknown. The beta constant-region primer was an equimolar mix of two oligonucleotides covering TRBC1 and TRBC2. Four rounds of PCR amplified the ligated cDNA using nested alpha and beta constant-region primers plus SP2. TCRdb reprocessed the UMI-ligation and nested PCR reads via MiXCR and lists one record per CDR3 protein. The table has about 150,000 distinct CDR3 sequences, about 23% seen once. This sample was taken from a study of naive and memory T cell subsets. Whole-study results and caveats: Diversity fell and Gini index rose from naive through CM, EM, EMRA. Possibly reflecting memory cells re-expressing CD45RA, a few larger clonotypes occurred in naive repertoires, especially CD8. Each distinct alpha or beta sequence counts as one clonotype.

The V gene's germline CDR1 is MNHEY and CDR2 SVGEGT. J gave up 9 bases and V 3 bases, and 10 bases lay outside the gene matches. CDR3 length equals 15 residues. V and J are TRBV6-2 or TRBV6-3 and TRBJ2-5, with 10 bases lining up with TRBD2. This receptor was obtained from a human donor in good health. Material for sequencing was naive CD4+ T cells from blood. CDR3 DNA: TGTGCCAGCAGTTATCTAGCGGGAGTCCGCCGGCCCCAGTACTTC. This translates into CASSYLAGVRRPQYF.